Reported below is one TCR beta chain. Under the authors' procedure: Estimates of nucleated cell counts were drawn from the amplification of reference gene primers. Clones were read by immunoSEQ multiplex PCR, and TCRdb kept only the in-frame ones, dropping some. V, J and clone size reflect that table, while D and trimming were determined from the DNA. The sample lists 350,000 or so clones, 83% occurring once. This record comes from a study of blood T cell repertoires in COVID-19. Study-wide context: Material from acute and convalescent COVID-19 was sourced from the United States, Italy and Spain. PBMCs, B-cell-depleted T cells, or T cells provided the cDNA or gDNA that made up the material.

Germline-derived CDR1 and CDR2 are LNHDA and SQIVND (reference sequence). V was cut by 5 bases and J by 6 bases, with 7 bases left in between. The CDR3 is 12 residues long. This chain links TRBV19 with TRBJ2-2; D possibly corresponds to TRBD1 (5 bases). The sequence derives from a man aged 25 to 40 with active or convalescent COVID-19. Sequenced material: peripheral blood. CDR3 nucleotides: TGTGCCAGTAGTCCCAGGGCCGGGGAGCTGTTTTTT. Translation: CASSPRAGELFF.